The 27 T cell receptor beta chains in this list originate from one sample, sequenced in a study of CD8 T cells in Susac syndrome. RNA in amounts of roughly 0.5 to 1 ug was reverse transcribed with random hexamers. TCRdb reprocessed the immunoSEQ multiplex PCR reads via MiXCR and lists one record per CDR3 protein. Of some 250,000 distinct CDR3 sequences detected, roughly 95% appear once; the ten largest clones hold around 0.1%. Sequenced input: CD4+ T cells from PBMCs. The receptors stem from a human donor with Susac syndrome.

The chain links TRBV20-1 to TRBJ1-2; D may be TRBD1 (6 bases). Trimming stripped 3 bases from V and 5 bases from J, with 10 bases between. CDR3 size: 12 residues. CDR1 is DFQATT, CDR2 SNEGSKA, per germline (reference sequence). For the CDR3, the DNA is TGCAGTGCTAGGCCGAGGGGGTATGGCTACACCTTC. Its protein product is CSARPRGYGYTF.

The CDR3 here is CASSTETNYGYTF. CDR3 nucleotide sequence: TGTGCCAGCAGCACAGAGACGAACTATGGCTACACCTTC. The V call is TRBV12-3 or TRBV12-4, the J call TRBJ1-2; unclear D gene. The CDR3 length is 13 residues. The V and J ends lost 6 bases and 2 bases respectively, with 10 bases between them.

This sequence joins TRBV12-3 or TRBV12-4 and TRBJ2-2; D could derive from TRBD1 or TRBD2 (6 bases each). With 2 bases removed from V and 4 bases from J, the gap between germline ends came to 11 bases. The CDR3 totals 15 residues. CDR3 residues: CASSLRGASTGELFF. Here the CDR3 DNA reads TGTGCCAGCAGTTTAAGGGGGGCGAGCACCGGGGAGCTGTTTTTT.

This clonotype was detected once. V is TRBV7-9 and J is TRBJ2-1, with D possibly matching TRBD1 (6 bases). CDR3 size: 17 residues. The V end lost 4 bases, the J end lost 1 base, and 17 bases lay between the germline ends. Germline CDR1 is SEHNR and CDR2 is FQNEAQ (reference sequence). The CDR3 DNA reads TGTGCCAGCAGCTCTAAAGGGGGAGAGCCTTCCTACAATGAGCAGTTCTTC. This codes for CASSSKGGEPSYNEQFF.

The chain combines TRBV18 with TRBJ2-4, with D possibly being TRBD2 (5 bases). The CDR3 extends over 17 amino acids. The V end lost 0 bases, the J end lost 6 bases, and 18 bases lay between the germline ends. CDR1 is KGHSH, CDR2 LQKENI, per germline. This chain's CDR3 is CASSPPTQILAVNIQYF. CDR3 DNA sequence: TGTGCCAGCTCACCACCGACACAGATCCTAGCCGTAAACATTCAGTACTTC. The whole variable domain, filled in from reference TRBV18 and TRBJ2-4, reads NAGVMQNPRHLVRRRGQEARLRCSPMKGHSHVYWYRQLPEEGLKFMVYLQKENIIDESGMPKERFSAEFPKEGPSILRIQQVVRGDSAAYFCASSPPTQILAVNIQYFGAGTRLSVL.

V gene TRBV11-3 combines with J gene TRBJ1-4, with 10 bases that match TRBD1. Germline-derived CDR1 and CDR2 are SGHNT and YENEEA. The CDR3 is 14 residues long. V dropped 5 bases and J dropped 10; count of bases not matched to a gene: 7. The CDR3 spells CASSPSRDRGKLFF. The CDR3 region has the DNA TGTGCCAGCAGCCCGTCCCGGGACAGGGGAAAACTGTTTTTT.

This rearrangement joins TRBV4-1 to TRBJ2-5; 7 nucleotides match TRBD2. Germline V gene lookup returns CDR1 MGHRA and CDR2 YSYEKL. The CDR3 covers 15 residues. V shed 0 bases, J shed 5 bases, and the junction held 6 bases outside the gene matches. DNA of the CDR3: TGCGCCAGCAGCCAAGATCCAGCGGGAAGGGAGACCCAGTACTTC. It encodes CASSQDPAGRETQYF.

The chain joins TRBV19 to TRBJ1-5, with 8 nucleotides matching TRBD1. Per germline, CDR1 LNHDA and CDR2 SQIVND (reference sequence). V lost 3 bases and J lost 1; bases outside the gene matches: 8. This CDR3 contains 17 residues. CDR3 residues: CASSMPWDRRSNQPQHF. CDR3 bases: TGTGCCAGTAGTATGCCCTGGGACAGGCGGAGCAATCAGCCCCAGCATTTT.

The chain employs TRBV20-1 and TRBJ2-7, with 10 nucleotides matching TRBD2. Per germline, CDR1 DFQATT and CDR2 SNEGSKA (reference sequence). The CDR3 covers 13 residues. V was pared by 3 bases and J by 5 bases, with 4 bases of the junction left unmatched. CDR3 sequence: CSASSGRFHEQYF. CDR3 sequence (DNA): TGCAGTGCTAGTAGCGGGAGGTTCCACGAGCAGTACTTC.

The V and J genes are TRBV29-1 and TRBJ2-5, with 9 bases aligning to TRBD1. Germline V CDR1 and CDR2: SQVTM, ANQGSEA. The CDR3 is 12 residues long. Trimming removed 6 bases from V and 4 bases from J; junction bases left unmatched: 3. CDR3 residues: CSVWTGVETQYF. CDR3 bases: TGCAGCGTGTGGACAGGGGTAGAGACCCAGTACTTC.

The chain has TRBV3-1 and TRBJ2-5; a possible D gene is TRBD1 (6 bases). Looked up from germline, CDR1 is LGHDT and CDR2 is YNNKEL (reference sequence). The CDR3 spans 16 residues. Trimming shortened V by 3 bases and J by 3 bases, and 17 bases separated the two germline ends. This CDR3 reads CASSQSTGTQEETQYF. In DNA form, the CDR3 reads TGTGCCAGCAGCCAGTCTACCGGGACACAGGAAGAGACCCAGTACTTC.

Concerning this clonotype: The junction departs from germline at one end; a sequencing error may be responsible. The rearrangement links TRBV28 to TRBJ1-2; D is perhaps TRBD1 (5 bases). Germline CDR1 is MDHEN and CDR2 is SYDVKM. This CDR3 comprises 15 residues. This CDR3 reads CASINGGTTSYGHTF. CDR3 sequence (DNA): TGTGCCAGCATTAACGGGGGGACTACCAGCTATGGCCACACCTTC.

The chain carries TRBV29-1 and TRBJ2-5; D is perhaps TRBD1 (6 bases). Germline V gene lookup returns CDR1 SQVTM and CDR2 ANQGSEA. The ends were cut back, 6 bases at V and 4 bases at J, with 12 bases in the middle. This CDR3 region has 12 residues. This chain's CDR3 is CSVVQGRETQYF. The CDR3, as DNA: TGCAGCGTCGTACAGGGTCGAGAGACCCAGTACTTC.

The V gene is TRBV5-6, the J gene TRBJ2-7, with 10 nucleotides matching TRBD2. CDR1 and CDR2 from the germline V gene are SGHDT and YYEEEE. The CDR3 extends over 16 amino acids. V was pared by 1 base and J by 6 bases, with 10 bases of the junction left unmatched. The CDR3 nucleotides are TGTGCCAGCAGCTTGTGGCTAGCGGGAGTCCCGAGCGAGCAGTACTTC. This encodes CASSLWLAGVPSEQYF. Drawing the rest from reference TRBV5-6 and TRBJ2-7, the complete variable domain is DAGVTQSPTHLIKTRGQQVTLRCSPKSGHDTVSWYQQALGQGPQFIFQYYEEEERQRGNFPDRFSGHQFPNYSSELNVNALLLGDSALYLCASSLWLAGVPSEQYFGPGTRLTVT.

The rearrangement joins TRBV15 to TRBJ1-4, with D hard to call. The CDR3 runs to 16 residues. V lost 0 bases and J 5 bases, leaving 13 bases between the germline ends. Germline V gene lookup returns CDR1 LNHNV and CDR2 YYDKDF (reference sequence). CDR3 residues: CATSRDLAVRNEKLFF. The CDR3 coding sequence is TGTGCCACCAGCAGAGATCTGGCAGTTCGGAATGAAAAACTGTTTTTT. Looking up the rest from reference TRBV15 and TRBJ1-4 gives the full variable domain: DAMVIQNPRYQVTQFGKPVTLSCSQTLNHNVMYWYQQKSSQAPKLLFHYYDKDFNNEADTPDNFQSRRPNTSFCFLDIRSPGLGDTAMYLCATSRDLAVRNEKLFFGSGTQLSVL.

This clonotype is a singleton in its sample. The CDR3, as DNA: TGTGCCAGCAGCTTAGCACTACAAGAGACCCAGTACTTC. Translated, it gives CASSLALQETQYF. The chain couples TRBV7-9 to TRBJ2-5; D remains ambiguous. CDR1 is SEHNR and CDR2 is FQNEAQ in the germline V gene (reference sequence). The CDR3 loop spans 13 amino acids. Trimming left V 0 bases short and J 2 bases short, with 4 bases between.

The chain joins TRBV9 to TRBJ1-3, with D perhaps TRBD1 (5 bases). The CDR3 is 13 amino acids. Germline-derived CDR1 and CDR2 are SGDLS and YYNGEE. V lost 6 bases and J 3 bases, leaving 10 bases between the germline ends. CDR3 protein: CASTTGDGNTIYF. Here the CDR3 DNA reads TGTGCCAGCACTACGGGGGATGGAAACACCATATATTTT.

This sequence joins TRBV24-1 and TRBJ1-5; D is perhaps TRBD1 (5 bases). V was clipped by 5 bases and J by 4 bases, with 5 bases between them. This CDR3 contains 12 residues. CDR1 KGHDR and CDR2 SFDVKD come from the germline V gene. Here the CDR3 reads CATSGGNQPQHF. The CDR3 DNA is TGTGCCACCAGTGGGGGGAATCAGCCCCAGCATTTT.

This rearrangement joins TRBV10-3 to TRBJ2-7, with D hard to call. Trimming removed 3 bases from V and 5 bases from J, with 11 bases in between. Looked up from germline, CDR1 is ENHRY and CDR2 is SYGVKD. The length of the CDR3 is 13 residues. The CDR3: CAISERWSNEQYF. DNA of the CDR3: TGTGCCATCAGTGAACGTTGGTCGAACGAGCAGTACTTC.

This sequence joins TRBV20-1 and TRBJ2-5; 7 positions match TRBD1. The ends lost 3 bases at V and 2 bases at J; junction bases unmatched: 9. The CDR3 totals 15 residues. Per the germline V gene, CDR1 is DFQATT and CDR2 is SNEGSKA (reference sequence). The CDR3: CSASSGTETQETQYF. The CDR3 DNA sequence: TGCAGTGCTAGTTCGGGGACAGAGACACAAGAGACCCAGTACTTC.

A single count supports this clonotype. The chain has TRBV20-1 and TRBJ1-5; TRBD1 matches 8 bases. Losses at the gene ends were 3 bases for V and 5 bases for J; bases not matched to a gene: 3. The length of the CDR3 is 13 residues. Germline V gene sequence: CDR1 DFQATT, CDR2 SNEGSKA (reference sequence). The CDR3 loop reads CSARGQEDQPQHF. The CDR3 coding sequence is TGCAGTGCTAGGGGACAGGAAGATCAGCCCCAGCATTTT.

This chain links TRBV30 with TRBJ1-2; D might be TRBD1 (5 bases). The V and J ends lost 2 bases and 4 bases respectively, with 11 bases between them. Looked up from germline, CDR1 is GTSNPN and CDR2 is SVGIG (reference sequence). The CDR3 contains 13 residues. The CDR3 DNA reads as TGTGCCTGGAGTAGACAGACCCTCTATGGCTACACCTTC. Amino acid sequence: CAWSRQTLYGYTF.

J is TRBJ1-4 and V is TRBV30, with D unclear. This CDR3 region has 11 residues. Germline CDR1 reads GTSNPN; CDR2 reads SVGIG (reference sequence). The V and J ends lost 7 bases and 4 bases respectively, with 7 bases between them. The CDR3 DNA is TGTGCCTTCGGGGTTAATGAAAAACTGTTTTTT. Amino acid sequence: CAFGVNEKLFF. The full variable domain, completed using reference TRBV30 and TRBJ1-4, is SQTIHQWPATLVQPVGSPLSLECTVEGTSNPNLYWYRQAAGRGLQLLFYSVGIGQISSEVPQNLSASRPQDRQFILSSKKLLLSDSGFYLCAFGVNEKLFFGSGTQLSVL.

The chain uses TRBV11-2 and TRBJ1-2; D uncertain. CDR1 SGHAT and CDR2 FQNNGV come from the germline V gene. Deletions cut 1 base from V and 4 bases from J, with 7 bases between. CDR3 length equals 13 residues. DNA for the CDR3: TGTGCCAGCAGCTTAGCGGGGTCCTATGGCTACACCTTC. Amino acids: CASSLAGSYGYTF.

The chain has TRBV25-1 and TRBJ2-1, with 7 nucleotides matching TRBD2. Germline V gives CDR1 MGHDK, CDR2 SYGVNS. The CDR3 is 17 amino acids. After removal of 2 bases from V and 1 base from J, the junction contained 8 bases not matched to a gene. The CDR3 DNA follows: TGTGCCAGCAGTGAACCCGTCCTAGCGGAGTCCTACAATGAGCAGTTCTTC. Translating it yields CASSEPVLAESYNEQFF.

V and J are TRBV7-3 and TRBJ2-2; no firm D call. Trimming stripped 4 bases from V and 5 bases from J, with 8 bases between. The CDR3 has 13 residues. CDR1 and CDR2 (germline): SGHTA, FQGTGA. This CDR3 is CASSSVGTGELFF. CDR3 DNA: TGTGCCAGCAGCTCCGTGGGAACCGGGGAGCTGTTTTTT.

This chain joins TRBV3-1 and TRBJ2-7; tentative D call: TRBD2 (6 bases). Germline V gives CDR1 LGHDT, CDR2 YNNKEL (reference sequence). With 7 bases removed from V and 3 bases from J, the gap between germline ends came to 19 bases. CDR3 length: 15 residues. The CDR3 loop reads CASTNEVGGSYEQYF. The CDR3 DNA follows: TGTGCCAGCACCAACGAGGTCGGGGGAAGCTACGAGCAGTACTTC.